The T cell receptor (beta chain) under discussion was sequenced for a study of shared clonotypes between healthy human individuals. Overall study context: The cohort comprised a couple of women and a few men. Their ages spanned 18 to 49 years.

This clone was seen only once. Deep was the level used in running the assay. The protocol was immunoSEQ multiplex PCR, while the TCRdb copy is restricted to in-frame clones and leaves out a portion. The table records some 2 million clones, 85% to 95% of them present only once. The germline V gene has CDR1 SGDLS and CDR2 YYNGEE. Trimming took 3 bases from V and 2 from J, leaving 9 bases between them. This CDR3 contains 14 residues. V is TRBV9 and J is TRBJ1-3; no clear D. This TCR was recovered from a man aged 18 to 29 in good health. The sample was naive CD4+ T cells sorted from blood. Subset of the sample: CD45RA+ positively selected. The CDR3 DNA follows: TGTGCCAGCAGCGCCGAGTATCCTGGAAACACCATATATTTT. This encodes CASSAEYPGNTIYF. Based on the CDR3 plus reference TRBV9 and TRBJ1-3, the full variable domain is DSGVTQTPKHLITATGQRVTLRCSPRSGDLSVYWYQQSLDQGLQFLIQYYNGEERAKGNILERFSAQQFPDLHSELNLSSLELGDSALYFCASSAEYPGNTIYFGEGSWLTVV.